This T cell receptor (beta chain) emerged from a study of T cells in Graves' hyperthyroidism and ophthalmopathy. Study information: Blood was drawn when the patient was first diagnosed and still untreated.

RNA transcripts provided the source from which TCR beta CDR3 regions were amplified. Primed by the HTBI set, a first-round RT-PCR was run on the TCR CDR3. MiXCR, run by TCRdb on the multiplex PCR reads, gives a single entry per CDR3 protein. This table holds 400,000 to 600,000 distinct CDR3 sequences, 20% found once. This clonotype was counted a few times. The CDR3 has 15 amino acids. V dropped 1 base and J dropped 2 bases, with 12 bases sitting between them. Per the germline V gene, CDR1 is LNHDA and CDR2 is SQIVND (reference sequence). The chain has TRBV19 and TRBJ2-7; TRBD1 is a possible D gene (6 bases). Material: blood. The TCR comes from a man aged 18 to 29 with Graves' hyperthyroidism. The CDR3 region has the DNA TGTGCCAGTAGTATAGCGGCAGGGGTTCCCTACGAGCAGTACTTC. Translated: CASSIAAGVPYEQYF.